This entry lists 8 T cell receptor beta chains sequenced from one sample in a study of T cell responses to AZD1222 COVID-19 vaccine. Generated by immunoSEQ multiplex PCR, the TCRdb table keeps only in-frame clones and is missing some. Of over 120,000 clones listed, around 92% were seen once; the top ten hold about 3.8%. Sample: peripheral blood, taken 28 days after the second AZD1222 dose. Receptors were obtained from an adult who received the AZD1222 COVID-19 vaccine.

CDR3 sequence reads: CASSLAGRTHGYTF. The CDR3 DNA reads TGTGCCAGCAGTTTGGCAGGCCGTACGCATGGCTACACCTTC. The chain carries TRBV28 and TRBJ1-2, with D uncertain. Germline V lookup: CDR1 MDHEN, CDR2 SYDVKM. Trimming cost V 3 bases and J 6 bases, with 14 bases left between them. The CDR3 totals 14 residues.

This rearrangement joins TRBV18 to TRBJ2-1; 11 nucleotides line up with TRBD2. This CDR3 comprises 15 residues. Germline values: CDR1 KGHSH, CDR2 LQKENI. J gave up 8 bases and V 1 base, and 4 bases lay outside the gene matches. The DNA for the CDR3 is TGTGCCAGCTCACCACTAGCGGGAGGGGTCGATGAGCAGTTCTTC. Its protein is CASSPLAGGVDEQFF. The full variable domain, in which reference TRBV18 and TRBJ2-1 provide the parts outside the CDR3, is NAGVMQNPRHLVRRRGQEARLRCSPMKGHSHVYWYRQLPEEGLKFMVYLQKENIIDESGMPKERFSAEFPKEGPSILRIQQVVRGDSAAYFCASSPLAGGVDEQFFGPGTRLTVL.

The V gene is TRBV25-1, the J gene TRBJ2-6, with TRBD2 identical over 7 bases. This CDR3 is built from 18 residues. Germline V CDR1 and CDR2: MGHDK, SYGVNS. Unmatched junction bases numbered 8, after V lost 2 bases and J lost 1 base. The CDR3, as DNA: TGTGCCAGCAGTGAAAACTCCGGGGAGGGTTCTGGGGCCAACGTCCTGACTTTC. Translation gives CASSENSGEGSGANVLTF.

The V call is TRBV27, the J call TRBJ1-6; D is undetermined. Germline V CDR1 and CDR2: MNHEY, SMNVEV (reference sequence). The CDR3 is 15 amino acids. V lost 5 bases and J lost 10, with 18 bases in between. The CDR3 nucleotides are TGTGCCAGCAGTCCCGGAAGTAGGGTGGAATCACCCCTCCACTTT. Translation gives CASSPGSRVESPLHF.

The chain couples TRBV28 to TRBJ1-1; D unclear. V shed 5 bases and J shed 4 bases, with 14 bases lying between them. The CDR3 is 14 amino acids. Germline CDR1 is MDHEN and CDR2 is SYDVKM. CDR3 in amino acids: CASSTNTGTTEAFF. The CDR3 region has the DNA TGTGCCAGCAGTACAAACACCGGCACCACTGAAGCTTTCTTT. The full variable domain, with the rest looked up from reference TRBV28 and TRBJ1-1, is DVKVTQSSRYLVKRTGEKVFLECVQDMDHENMFWYRQDPGLGLRLIYFSYDVKMKEKGDIPEGYSVSREKKERFSLILESASTNQTSMYLCASSTNTGTTEAFFGQGTRLTVV.

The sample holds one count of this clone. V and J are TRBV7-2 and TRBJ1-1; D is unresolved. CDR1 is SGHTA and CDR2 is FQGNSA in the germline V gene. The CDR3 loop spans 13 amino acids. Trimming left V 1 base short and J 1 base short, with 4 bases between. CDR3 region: CASSLVENTEAFF. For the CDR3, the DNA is TGTGCCAGCAGCTTAGTTGAGAACACTGAAGCTTTCTTT.

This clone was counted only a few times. The CDR3 here is CASSRGQEAEQYF. The CDR3, as DNA: TGTGCCAGCAGCCGGGGACAGGAGGCAGAGCAGTACTTC. The chain links TRBV4-2 to TRBJ2-7, with TRBD1 matching over 8 bases. CDR3 length equals 13 residues. V lost 4 bases, J lost 7 bases, and 6 bases stayed unmatched. Germline V CDR1 and CDR2: LGHNA, YNFKEQ.

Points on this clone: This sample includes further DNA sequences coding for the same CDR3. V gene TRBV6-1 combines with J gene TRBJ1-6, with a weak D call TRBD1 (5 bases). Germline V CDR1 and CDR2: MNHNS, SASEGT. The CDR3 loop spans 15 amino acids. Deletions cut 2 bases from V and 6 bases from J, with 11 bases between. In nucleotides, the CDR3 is TGTGCCAGCAGTGAAACTCAGGGTAGTAATTCACCCCTCCACTTT. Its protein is CASSETQGSNSPLHF.